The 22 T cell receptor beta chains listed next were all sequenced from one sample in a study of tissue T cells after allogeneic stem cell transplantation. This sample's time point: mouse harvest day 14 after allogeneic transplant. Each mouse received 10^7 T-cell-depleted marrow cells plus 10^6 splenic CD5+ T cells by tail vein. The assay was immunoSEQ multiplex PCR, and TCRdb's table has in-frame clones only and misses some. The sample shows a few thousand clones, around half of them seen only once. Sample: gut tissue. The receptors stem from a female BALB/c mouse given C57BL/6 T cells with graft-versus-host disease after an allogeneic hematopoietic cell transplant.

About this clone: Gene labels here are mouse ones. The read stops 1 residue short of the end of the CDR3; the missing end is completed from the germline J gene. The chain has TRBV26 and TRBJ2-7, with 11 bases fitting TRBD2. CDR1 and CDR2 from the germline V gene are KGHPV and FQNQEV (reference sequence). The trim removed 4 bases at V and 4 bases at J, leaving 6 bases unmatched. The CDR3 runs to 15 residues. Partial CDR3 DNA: TGTGCCAGCAGTCCCCCCGGGACTGGGGGTTATGAACAGTAC. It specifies CASSPPGTGGYEQY. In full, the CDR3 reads CASSPPGTGGYEQYF.

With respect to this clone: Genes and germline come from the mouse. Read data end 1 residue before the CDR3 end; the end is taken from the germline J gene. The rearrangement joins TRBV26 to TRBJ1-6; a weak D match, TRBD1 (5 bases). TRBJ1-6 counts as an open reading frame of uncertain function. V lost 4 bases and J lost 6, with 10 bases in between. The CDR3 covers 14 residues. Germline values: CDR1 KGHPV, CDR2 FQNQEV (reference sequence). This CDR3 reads CASSPDRINSPLYF. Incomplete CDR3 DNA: TGTGCCAGCAGTCCAGACAGAATTAATTCGCCCCTCTAC.

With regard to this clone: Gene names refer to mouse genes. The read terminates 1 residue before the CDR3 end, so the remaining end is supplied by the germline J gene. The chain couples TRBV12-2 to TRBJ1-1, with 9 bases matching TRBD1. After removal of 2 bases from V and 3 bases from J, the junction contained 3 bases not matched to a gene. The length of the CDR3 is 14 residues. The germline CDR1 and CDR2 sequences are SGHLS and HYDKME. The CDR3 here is CASSPTGGDTEVFF. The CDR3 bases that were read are TGTGCCAGCTCTCCGACAGGGGGTGACACAGAAGTCTTC.

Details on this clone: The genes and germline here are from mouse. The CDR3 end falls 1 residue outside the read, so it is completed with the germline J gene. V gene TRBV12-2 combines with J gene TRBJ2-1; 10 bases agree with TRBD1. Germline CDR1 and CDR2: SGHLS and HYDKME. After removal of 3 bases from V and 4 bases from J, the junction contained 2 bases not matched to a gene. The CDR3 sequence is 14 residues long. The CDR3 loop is CASSLDRGYAEQFF. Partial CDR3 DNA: TGTGCCAGCTCTTTGGACAGGGGGTATGCTGAGCAGTTC. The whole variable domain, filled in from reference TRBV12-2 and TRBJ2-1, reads NSGVVQSPRYIIKGKGERSILKCIPISGHLSVAWYQQTQGQELKFFIQHYDKMERDKGNLPSRFSVQQFDDYHSEMNMSALELEDSAVYFCASSLDRGYAEQFFGPGTRLTVL.

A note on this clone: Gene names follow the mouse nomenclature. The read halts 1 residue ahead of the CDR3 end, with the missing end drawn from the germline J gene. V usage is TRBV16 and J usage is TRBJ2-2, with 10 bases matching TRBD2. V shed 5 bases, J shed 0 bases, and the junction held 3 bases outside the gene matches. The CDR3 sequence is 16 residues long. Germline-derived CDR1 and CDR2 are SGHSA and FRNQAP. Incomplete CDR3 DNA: TGTGCAAGCAGCGCCACTGGGGGGGCAAACACCGGGCAGCTCTAC. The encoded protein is CASSATGGANTGQLY. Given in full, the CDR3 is CASSATGGANTGQLYF.

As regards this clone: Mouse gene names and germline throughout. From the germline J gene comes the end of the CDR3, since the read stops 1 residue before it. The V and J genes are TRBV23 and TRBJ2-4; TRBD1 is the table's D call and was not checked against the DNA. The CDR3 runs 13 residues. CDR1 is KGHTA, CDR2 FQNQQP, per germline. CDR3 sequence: CSSSRDNQNTLYF. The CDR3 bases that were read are TGCTCCAGCAGCCGGGACAATCAAAACACCTTGTAC.

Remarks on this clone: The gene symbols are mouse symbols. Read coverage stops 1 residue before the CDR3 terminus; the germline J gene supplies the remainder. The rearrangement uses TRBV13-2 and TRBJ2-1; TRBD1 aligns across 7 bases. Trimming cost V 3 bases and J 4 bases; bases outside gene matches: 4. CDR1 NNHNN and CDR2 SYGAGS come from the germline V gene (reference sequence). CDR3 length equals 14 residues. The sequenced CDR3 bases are TGTGCCAGCGGTGGTGACAGGGTTTATGCTGAGCAGTTC. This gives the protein CASGGDRVYAEQF. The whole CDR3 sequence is CASGGDRVYAEQFF.

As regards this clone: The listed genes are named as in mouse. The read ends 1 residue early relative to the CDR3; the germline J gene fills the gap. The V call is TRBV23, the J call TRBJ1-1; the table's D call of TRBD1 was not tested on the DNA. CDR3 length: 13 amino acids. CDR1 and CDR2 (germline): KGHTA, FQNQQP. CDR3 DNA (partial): TGCTCCAGCAGCCAGGGCACAAACACAGAAGTCTTC. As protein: CSSSQGTNTEVF. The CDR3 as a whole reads CSSSQGTNTEVFF.

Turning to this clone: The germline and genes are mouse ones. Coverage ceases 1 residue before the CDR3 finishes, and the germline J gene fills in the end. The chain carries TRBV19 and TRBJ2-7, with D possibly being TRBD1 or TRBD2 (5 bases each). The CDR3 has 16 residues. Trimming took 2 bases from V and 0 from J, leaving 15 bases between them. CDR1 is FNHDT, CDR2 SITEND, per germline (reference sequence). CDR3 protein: CASSIRGTRSSYEQYF. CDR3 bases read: TGTGCCAGCAGTATTCGGGGGACGAGGAGCTCCTATGAACAGTAC.

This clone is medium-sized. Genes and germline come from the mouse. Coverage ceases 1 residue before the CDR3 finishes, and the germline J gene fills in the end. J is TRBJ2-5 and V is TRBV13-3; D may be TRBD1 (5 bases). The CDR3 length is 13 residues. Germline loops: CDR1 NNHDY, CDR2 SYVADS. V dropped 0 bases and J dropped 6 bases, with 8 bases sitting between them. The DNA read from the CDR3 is TGTGCCAGCAGTGATGTAGGGGAGGACACCCAGTAC. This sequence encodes CASSDVGEDTQY. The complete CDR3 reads CASSDVGEDTQYF.

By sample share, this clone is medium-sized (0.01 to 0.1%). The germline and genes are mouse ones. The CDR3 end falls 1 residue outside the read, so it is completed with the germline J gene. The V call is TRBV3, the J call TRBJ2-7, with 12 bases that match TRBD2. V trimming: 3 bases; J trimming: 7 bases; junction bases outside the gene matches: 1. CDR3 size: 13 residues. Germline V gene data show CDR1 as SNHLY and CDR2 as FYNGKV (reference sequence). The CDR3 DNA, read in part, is TGTGCCAGCAGCTTTGACTGGGGGGGCGAACAGTAC. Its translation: CASSFDWGGEQY. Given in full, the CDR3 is CASSFDWGGEQYF.

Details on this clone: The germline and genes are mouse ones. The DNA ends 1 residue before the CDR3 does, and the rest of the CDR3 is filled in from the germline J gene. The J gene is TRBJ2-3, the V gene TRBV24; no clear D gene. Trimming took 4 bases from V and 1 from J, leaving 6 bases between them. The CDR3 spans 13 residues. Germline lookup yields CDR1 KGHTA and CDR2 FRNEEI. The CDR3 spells CASSPRGAETLYF. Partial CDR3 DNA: TGTGCCAGCAGTCCCCGAGGTGCAGAAACGCTGTAT.

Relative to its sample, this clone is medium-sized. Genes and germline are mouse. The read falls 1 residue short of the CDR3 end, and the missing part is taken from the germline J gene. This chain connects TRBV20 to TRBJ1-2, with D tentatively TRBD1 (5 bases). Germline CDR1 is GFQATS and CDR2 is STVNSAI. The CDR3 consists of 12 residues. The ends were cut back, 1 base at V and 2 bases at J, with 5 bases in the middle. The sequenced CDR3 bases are TGTGGTGCTAGGGCAGGGAACTCCGACTACACC. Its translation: CGARAGNSDYT. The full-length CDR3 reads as CGARAGNSDYTF.

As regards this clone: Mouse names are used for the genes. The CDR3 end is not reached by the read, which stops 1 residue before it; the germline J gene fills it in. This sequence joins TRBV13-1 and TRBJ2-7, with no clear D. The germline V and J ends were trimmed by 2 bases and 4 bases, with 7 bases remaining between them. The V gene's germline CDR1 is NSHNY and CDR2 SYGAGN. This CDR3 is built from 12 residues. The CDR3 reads CASSETSYEQYF. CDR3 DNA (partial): TGTGCCAGCAGTGAGACATCTTATGAACAGTAC.

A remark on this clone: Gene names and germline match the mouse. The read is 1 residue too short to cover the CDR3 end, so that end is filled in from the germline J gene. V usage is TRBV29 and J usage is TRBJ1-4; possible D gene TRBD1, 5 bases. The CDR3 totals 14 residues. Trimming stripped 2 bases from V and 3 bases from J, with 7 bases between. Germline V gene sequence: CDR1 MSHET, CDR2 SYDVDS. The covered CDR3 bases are TGTGCTAGCAGTTTAGGGGGGGCCAACGAAAGATTATTT. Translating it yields CASSLGGANERLF. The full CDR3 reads CASSLGGANERLFF.

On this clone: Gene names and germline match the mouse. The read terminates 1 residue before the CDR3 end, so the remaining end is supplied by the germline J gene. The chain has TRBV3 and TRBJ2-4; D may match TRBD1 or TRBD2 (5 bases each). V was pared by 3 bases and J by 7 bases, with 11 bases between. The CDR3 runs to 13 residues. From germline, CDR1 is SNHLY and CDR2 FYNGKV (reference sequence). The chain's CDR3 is CASSLGPRDTLYF. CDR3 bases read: TGTGCCAGCAGCTTGGGACCAAGGGACACCTTGTAC.

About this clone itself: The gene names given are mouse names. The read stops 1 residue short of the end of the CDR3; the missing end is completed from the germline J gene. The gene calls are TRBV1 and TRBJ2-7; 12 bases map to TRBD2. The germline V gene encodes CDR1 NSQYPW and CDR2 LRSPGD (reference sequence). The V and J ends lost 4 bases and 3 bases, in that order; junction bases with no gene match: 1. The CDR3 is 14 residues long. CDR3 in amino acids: CTCSGTGGGYEQYF. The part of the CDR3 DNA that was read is TGCACCTGCAGTGGGACTGGGGGGGGCTATGAACAGTAC.

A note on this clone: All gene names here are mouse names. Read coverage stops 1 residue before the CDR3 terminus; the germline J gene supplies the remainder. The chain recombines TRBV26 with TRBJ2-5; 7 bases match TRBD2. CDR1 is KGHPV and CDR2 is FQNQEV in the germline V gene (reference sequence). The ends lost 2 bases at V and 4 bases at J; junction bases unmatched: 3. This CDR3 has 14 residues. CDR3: CASSLMGGEDTQYF. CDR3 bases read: TGTGCCAGCAGTCTGATGGGGGGAGAAGACACCCAGTAC.

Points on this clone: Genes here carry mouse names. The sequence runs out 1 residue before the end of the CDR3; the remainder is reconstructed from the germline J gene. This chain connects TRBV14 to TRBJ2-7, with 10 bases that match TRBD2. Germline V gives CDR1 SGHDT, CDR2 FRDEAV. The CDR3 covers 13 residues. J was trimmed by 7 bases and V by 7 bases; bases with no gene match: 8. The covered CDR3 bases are TGTGCCAGCGGTGACCTGGGGGGGCGGGAACAGTAC. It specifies CASGDLGGREQY. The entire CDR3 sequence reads CASGDLGGREQYF.

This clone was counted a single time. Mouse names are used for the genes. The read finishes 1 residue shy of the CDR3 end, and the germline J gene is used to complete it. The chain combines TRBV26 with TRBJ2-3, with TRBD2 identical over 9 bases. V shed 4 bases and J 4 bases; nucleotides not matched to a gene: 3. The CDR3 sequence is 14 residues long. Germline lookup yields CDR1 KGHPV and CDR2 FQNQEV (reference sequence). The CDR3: CASSPWGGSETLYF. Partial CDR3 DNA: TGTGCCAGCAGTCCCTGGGGGGGATCAGAAACGCTGTAT.

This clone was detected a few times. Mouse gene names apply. CDR3 DNA (partial): TGTGCCAGCAGCCTGGGACAGATTTCCAACGAAAGATTATTT. Protein sequence: CASSLGQISNERLF. The CDR3, in full, reads CASSLGQISNERLFF. J is TRBJ1-4 and V is TRBV26, with TRBD1 matching 7 bases. The CDR3 end is not reached by the read, which stops 1 residue before it; the germline J gene fills it in. Germline V lookup: CDR1 KGHPV, CDR2 FQNQEV (reference sequence). The CDR3 is 15 residues long. With 6 bases clipped from V and 0 bases from J, the junction kept 4 bases outside the gene matches.

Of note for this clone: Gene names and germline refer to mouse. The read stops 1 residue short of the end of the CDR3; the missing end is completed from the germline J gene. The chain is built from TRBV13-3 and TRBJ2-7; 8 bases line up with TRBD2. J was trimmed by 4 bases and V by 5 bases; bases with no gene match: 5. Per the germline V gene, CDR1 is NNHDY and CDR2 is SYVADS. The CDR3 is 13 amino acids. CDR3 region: CASSLNWGYEQYF. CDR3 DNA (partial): TGTGCCAGCAGCTTAAACTGGGGGTATGAACAGTAC.